What follows are 30 T cell receptor beta chains derived from one specimen sequenced in a study of cytotoxic CD8 clonotypes in ibrutinib-treated CLL (dated by TCRdb to the early 2020s). In the paper's terms, the time point label means: more than 10 months on ibrutinib. Library construction relied on the immunoSEQ multiplex PCR assay. What TCRdb holds here is the immuneACCESS table cut down to in-frame rearrangements. Part of the clones is not present; checked against another copy, under half of the missing clones reflect an unresolved V gene, and the others are unexplained. The sample table shows 110,000 to 150,000 clones, and 79% are seen once. The ten largest account for over 10% of the sample. The sequencing used PBMCs, collected after 12 months of ibrutinib treatment. The origin of the receptors is a human donor with chronic lymphocytic leukemia.

The chain combines TRBV4-3 with TRBJ2-1; the D gene could be TRBD1 or TRBD2 (5 bases each). Trimming took off 4 bases at V and 2 bases at J, with 18 bases between the two ends. Germline CDR1 LGHNA, CDR2 YSLEER. The CDR3 consists of 17 residues. The CDR3 sequence: CASSRGTGTTTYNEQFF. The CDR3 nucleotides read TGCGCCAGCAGCCGCGGAACCGGGACGACAACCTACAATGAGCAGTTCTTC.

In DNA form, the CDR3 reads TGTGCCAGCAGCATAACCGCAAGCGGGGCCTACAATGAGCAGTTCTTC. This translates into CASSITASGAYNEQFF. V gene TRBV7-6 combines with J gene TRBJ2-1; 7 bases fit TRBD2. The V gene end was trimmed by 5 bases and the J gene end by 2 bases; junction bases not matched to a gene: 9. CDR1 is SGHVS, CDR2 FNYEAQ, per germline. This CDR3 has 16 amino acids.

This chain uses TRBV11-3 with TRBJ2-7; 10 bases are shared with TRBD1. This CDR3 region has 13 residues. Per germline, CDR1 SGHNT and CDR2 YENEEA. The V segment lost 5 bases and the J segment 6 bases; nucleotides outside the gene matches: 4. The CDR3 sequence is CASSVGQGTEQYF. The CDR3 DNA sequence: TGTGCCAGCAGCGTGGGACAGGGGACCGAGCAGTACTTC.

V and J are TRBV5-5 and TRBJ2-7, with D tentatively TRBD1 (5 bases). V lost 4 bases, J lost 6 bases, and 17 bases lay in between. This CDR3 is 14 amino acids long. Germline CDR1 SGHKS, CDR2 YYEKEE (reference sequence). DNA for the CDR3: TGTGCCAGCAGCACTGAGACAGTCAGGGTCGAGCAGTACTTC. Encoded protein: CASSTETVRVEQYF.

V gene TRBV9 combines with J gene TRBJ1-4; D not resolved. Per the germline V gene, CDR1 is SGDLS and CDR2 is YYNGEE. The CDR3 spans 15 residues. V lost 0 bases and J 3 bases, leaving 9 bases between the germline ends. The CDR3 reads CASSVGRVPNEKLFF. Here the CDR3 DNA reads TGTGCCAGCAGCGTAGGAAGGGTACCTAATGAAAAACTGTTTTTT.

This clone was picked up a small number of times. The chain links TRBV2 to TRBJ1-4; 7 bases align to TRBD1. The CDR3 loop spans 14 amino acids. Trimming at V came to 6 bases and at J to 3 bases, leaving 4 bases not matched to a gene. Germline V gene data show CDR1 as SNHLY and CDR2 as FYNNEI. The CDR3 bases are TGTGCCAGCAGGACACAGGGGTCTAATGAAAAACTGTTTTTT. As protein: CASRTQGSNEKLFF.

The chain joins TRBV28 to TRBJ1-5; D gene unclear. Germline lookup yields CDR1 MDHEN and CDR2 SYDVKM. V shed 3 bases and J shed 7 bases, with 4 bases lying between them. This CDR3 contains 11 residues. CDR3 nucleotide sequence: TGTGCCAGCAGTTTTAACCAGCCCCAGCATTTT. Protein product: CASSFNQPQHF.

The chain has TRBV28 and TRBJ2-1; 12 bases fit TRBD2. There are 13 residues in the CDR3. Germline V CDR1 and CDR2: MDHEN, SYDVKM. V shed 5 bases and J 7 bases; nucleotides not matched to a gene: 0. The CDR3: CASSGTSGNEQFF. CDR3 DNA: TGTGCCAGCAGTGGGACTAGCGGGAATGAGCAGTTCTTC.

This rearrangement joins TRBV27 to TRBJ2-3; D might be TRBD1 (6 bases). Deletions cut 2 bases from V and 2 bases from J, with 11 bases between. CDR1 and CDR2 (germline): MNHEY, SMNVEV (reference sequence). This CDR3 comprises 15 residues. The CDR3 region is CASSLLGTNTDTQYF. For the CDR3, the DNA is TGTGCCAGCAGTTTACTAGGGACAAACACAGATACGCAGTATTTT.

Here the CDR3 reads CASSDRRVVPGELFF. CDR3 coding DNA: TGTGCCAGCAGTGACCGGAGGGTTGTACCCGGGGAGCTGTTTTTT. The chain recombines TRBV6-1 with TRBJ2-2, with D maybe TRBD2 (6 bases). V was cut by 3 bases and J by 6 bases, with 14 bases left in between. The CDR3 contains 15 residues. CDR1 and CDR2 from the germline V gene are MNHNS and SASEGT.

This clone was recorded only once. The rearrangement uses TRBV9 and TRBJ2-1, with 11 positions matching TRBD2. Losses at the gene ends were 4 bases for V and 0 bases for J; bases not matched to a gene: 9. The V gene's germline CDR1 is SGDLS and CDR2 YYNGEE. The CDR3 extends over 18 amino acids. CDR3 nucleotide sequence: TGTGCCAGCAGCAAGTGGGGACTAGCGGCCACCTCCTACAATGAGCAGTTCTTC. This translates into CASSKWGLAATSYNEQFF.

The rearrangement joins TRBV6-5 to TRBJ2-3, with D possibly being TRBD1 (6 bases). The CDR3 is 15 amino acids. Germline values: CDR1 MNHEY, CDR2 SVGAGI. Trimming took off 6 bases at V and 1 base at J, with 14 bases between the two ends. The CDR3 bases are TGTGCCAGCAGCCAAGGACAGCTTCGCACAGATACGCAGTATTTT. Encoded protein: CASSQGQLRTDTQYF.

The chain recombines TRBV23-1 with TRBJ2-1; TRBD2 agrees at 10 bases. TRBV23-1 is classed as an ORF, of uncertain function. Trimming removed 0 bases from V and 7 bases from J; junction bases left unmatched: 6. The CDR3 loop spans 16 amino acids. In DNA form, the CDR3 reads TGCGCCAGCAGTCAATCGGAAGCGGGAGGGGAGAATGAGCAGTTCTTC. Residues: CASSQSEAGGENEQFF.

This sequence joins TRBV5-4 and TRBJ1-1; D is uncertain. Germline CDR1 SGHNT, CDR2 YYREEE (reference sequence). This CDR3 region has 13 residues. Trimming pared 2 bases from V and 0 bases from J, leaving 5 bases between. CDR3 sequence reads: CASSFEMNTEAFF. The CDR3 DNA reads TGTGCCAGCAGCTTTGAGATGAACACTGAAGCTTTCTTT.

The chain uses TRBV7-8 and TRBJ1-2; TRBD1 is a possible D gene (6 bases). Trimming shortened V by 5 bases and J by 2 bases, and 12 bases separated the two germline ends. Germline assignment: CDR1 SGHVS and CDR2 FQNEAQ. CDR3 size: 14 residues. The CDR3 reads CASSLGGRNYGYTF. As DNA, the CDR3 is TGTGCCAGCAGCCTAGGGGGAAGAAACTATGGCTACACCTTC.

The J gene is TRBJ2-7, the V gene TRBV9; no firm D call. The germline V and J ends were trimmed by 0 bases and 6 bases, with 7 bases remaining between them. In germline, CDR1 is SGDLS, CDR2 YYNGEE. The CDR3 sequence is 12 residues long. The CDR3 DNA reads as TGTGCCAGCAGCGTAGATCTGGGCGAGCAGTACTTC. This translates into CASSVDLGEQYF.

The chain is built from TRBV15 and TRBJ2-1; D is possibly TRBD1 or TRBD2 (7 bases each). The CDR3 extends over 14 amino acids. Trimming shortened V by 4 bases and J by 7 bases, and 14 bases separated the two germline ends. Germline-derived CDR1 and CDR2 are LNHNV and YYDKDF (reference sequence). Here the CDR3 reads CATSNHRGGNEQFF. DNA of the CDR3: TGTGCCACCAGCAACCACAGGGGAGGGAATGAGCAGTTCTTC.

The chain carries TRBV19 and TRBJ2-4; 16 bases line up with TRBD2. The junction had 7 bases not matched to a gene; V was cut back by 4 bases and J by 7 bases. The CDR3 length is 17 residues. From germline, CDR1 is LNHDA and CDR2 SQIVND (reference sequence). CDR3: CASSNLGLAGGLNIQYF. CDR3 in DNA: TGTGCCAGTAGTAATTTGGGACTAGCGGGAGGGCTTAACATTCAGTACTTC.

The rearrangement links TRBV6-6 to TRBJ2-7, with a weak D call TRBD2 (5 bases). V was trimmed by 0 bases and J by 2 bases, leaving 11 bases between them. The CDR3 is made up of 15 amino acids. Germline values: CDR1 MNHNY, CDR2 SVGAGI (reference sequence). The CDR3 here is CASSYSGVPPYEQYF. The DNA of the CDR3 is TGTGCCAGCAGTTACTCGGGAGTACCCCCCTACGAGCAGTACTTC.

This rearrangement joins TRBV7-6 to TRBJ1-1; D is unclear. With 5 bases removed from V and 4 bases from J, the gap between germline ends came to 8 bases. Germline loops: CDR1 SGHVS, CDR2 FNYEAQ. CDR3 size: 12 residues. The DNA for the CDR3 is TGTGCCAGCAGCCGAGTGGGCACTGAAGCTTTCTTT. Protein sequence: CASSRVGTEAFF.

This chain uses TRBV2 with TRBJ1-2; D is undetermined. Germline assignment: CDR1 SNHLY and CDR2 FYNNEI. V lost 3 bases to trimming and J lost 3 bases, with 11 bases between them. The CDR3 has 14 residues. The CDR3 DNA reads TGTGCCAGCAGTGAGCGGTACAGCGACTATGGCTACACCTTC. Its translation is CASSERYSDYGYTF.

In DNA form, the CDR3 reads TGTGCCAGTAGTATATCTCCGGGGAATGAAAAACTGTTTTTT. It yields the protein CASSISPGNEKLFF. The gene calls are TRBV19 and TRBJ1-4; D remains unclear. V dropped 2 bases and J dropped 5 bases, with 9 bases sitting between them. The CDR3 loop spans 14 amino acids. Germline V lookup: CDR1 LNHDA, CDR2 SQIVND (reference sequence).

The chain joins TRBV7-2 to TRBJ2-3; 8 bases map to TRBD2. Germline CDR1 SGHTA, CDR2 FQGNSA. The trim removed 3 bases at V and 2 bases at J, leaving 7 bases unmatched. CDR3 length: 16 amino acids. The CDR3 coding sequence is TGTGCCAGCAGCTTCGACGGACTAGCAGTCACAGATACGCAGTATTTT. This gives the protein CASSFDGLAVTDTQYF.

This chain connects TRBV7-2 to TRBJ2-5, with 8 positions matching TRBD1. The DNA end is more similar to TRBJ2-7, so the J call may be wrong. CDR3 length equals 14 residues. The germline CDR1 and CDR2 sequences are SGHTA and FQGNSA. The CDR3 DNA follows: TGTGCCAGCAGCTTACAGGGGGCGCGGTACGAGCAGTACTTC. Amino acids: CASSLQGARYEQYF.

The chain couples TRBV5-1 to TRBJ2-7; 7 positions match TRBD2. CDR3 size: 15 residues. Germline V gives CDR1 SGHRS, CDR2 YFSETQ. V was pared by 5 bases and J by 1 base, with 9 bases of the junction left unmatched. CDR3 coding DNA: TGCGCCAGCAGGTACGGGGCAGCGGGATCCTACGAGCAGTACTTC. This codes for CASRYGAAGSYEQYF.

The chain joins TRBV19 to TRBJ2-7; 9 nucleotides align to TRBD1. Germline values: CDR1 LNHDA, CDR2 SQIVND (reference sequence). The CDR3 is 13 residues long. The trim removed 7 bases at V and 6 bases at J, leaving 7 bases unmatched. DNA of the CDR3: TGTGCCAGTACCTCACAGGGGGCAGGCGAGCAGTACTTC. Its translation: CASTSQGAGEQYF. Full variable domain (missing parts from reference TRBV19 and TRBJ2-7): DGGITQSPKYLFRKEGQNVTLSCEQNLNHDAMYWYRQDPGQGLRLIYYSQIVNDFQKGDIAEGYSVSREKKESFPLTVTSAQKNPTAFYLCASTSQGAGEQYFGPGTRLTVT.

This clone was observed a few times. This chain uses TRBV7-9 with TRBJ2-5; D is possibly TRBD1 (6 bases). CDR1 and CDR2 from the germline V gene are SEHNR and FQNEAQ (reference sequence). The CDR3 is made up of 16 amino acids. V was shortened by 5 bases and J by 5 bases, with 21 bases between the two germline ends. This CDR3 reads CASSTSLDTGMETQYF. As DNA, the CDR3 is TGTGCCAGCAGCACCTCTCTCGACACAGGGATGGAGACCCAGTACTTC.

In its sample, this clone was seen once. The chain links TRBV4-2 to TRBJ1-1, with D possibly being TRBD1 (6 bases). The CDR3 is 17 amino acids. CDR1 and CDR2 (germline): LGHNA, YNFKEQ. The V end was cut by 1 base, the J end by 0 bases, with 15 bases between. CDR3 DNA sequence: TGTGCCAGCAGCCAAGCCGCGTCCCGGACAGTGAACACTGAAGCTTTCTTT. It codes for CASSQAASRTVNTEAFF.

V usage is TRBV7-8 and J usage is TRBJ2-5, with a weak D call TRBD2 (7 bases). The CDR3 contains 13 residues. CDR1 is SGHVS and CDR2 is FQNEAQ in the germline V gene. Trimming took 4 bases from V and 6 from J, leaving 12 bases between them. CDR3 sequence: CASSSEGGKTQYF. As DNA, the CDR3 is TGTGCCAGCAGCTCCGAGGGGGGGAAGACCCAGTACTTC.

J is TRBJ1-1 and V is TRBV5-4; D unclear. Trimming removed 2 bases at V and 3 bases at J, with 11 bases between. CDR3 length: 14 residues. Germline values: CDR1 SGHNT, CDR2 YYREEE (reference sequence). The CDR3 reads CASSFPPRDTEAFF. The CDR3 coding sequence is TGTGCCAGCAGCTTCCCCCCTAGGGACACTGAAGCTTTCTTT.